This passage covers 2 T cell receptor beta chains from one sample sequenced in a study of tumor and adjacent non-tumor tissue in lung cancer. This sample's RNA came from whole unsorted tissue. A modified ARM-PCR protocol with three rounds of nested PCR amplified TCRbeta. Using its own MiXCR run on the multiplex PCR reads, TCRdb lists one record per CDR3 protein. Of 65,000 to 70,000 distinct CDR3 sequences listed, roughly 60% are singletons. Sequenced: lung tumor tissue. These receptors were taken from a man aged 50 to 59 with non-small cell lung cancer.

A note on this clonotype: One base away lies a much larger clone, so this may be a sequencing read error. The J gene is TRBJ2-5, the V gene TRBV6-2 or TRBV6-3, with 16 bases matching TRBD2. The length of the CDR3 is 19 residues. Germline V CDR1 and CDR2: MNHEY, SVGEGT. CDR3 residues: CASSYGYGTSGRARETQCF. The CDR3 coding sequence is TGTGCCAGCAGTTACGGCTATGGGACTAGCGGGAGGGCCCGAGAGACCCAGTGCTTC.

A remark on this clonotype: It is likely a read error, because the conserved phenylalanine at the end of the CDR3 is missing. This chain connects TRBV7-9 to TRBJ2-7, with TRBD1 matching over 8 bases. Germline loops: CDR1 SEHNR, CDR2 FQNEAQ (reference sequence). The ends lost 7 bases at V and 6 bases at J; junction bases unmatched: 5. This CDR3 comprises 12 residues. The CDR3 protein is CASTPGTGEQYL. In nucleotides, the CDR3 is TGTGCCAGCACTCCCGGGACAGGCGAGCAGTACCTC.